This T cell receptor beta chain is drawn from a study of blood T cell repertoires in COVID-19. On the study more broadly: Acute-phase and convalescent COVID-19 samples originated in the United States, Italy and Spain.

In the original analysis: Amplification of reference gene primers provided the estimated nucleated cell counts. Here immunoSEQ multiplex PCR was the method, and the copy in TCRdb shows in-frame clones only, minus some. The D gene and trimming were derived from the DNA, and the V and J assignments and clone size from that table. The top ten clones hold 3.4% of a sample with under 300,000 clones, around 80% of them seen once. The germline gives CDR1 KGHSH, CDR2 LQKENI. Trimming took 3 bases from V and 3 from J; bases not matched to a gene: 8. CDR3 length equals 16 residues. This TCR derives from a woman aged 18-29 years with acute or convalescent COVID-19. The chain joins TRBV18 to TRBJ1-5; 7 bases are a match to TRBD1. The sequencing sample was made of peripheral blood. The CDR3 bases are TGTGCCAGCTCACCGCAAGGGGGCTCCCCCAATCAGCCCCAGCATTTT. Residues: CASSPQGGSPNQPQHF.